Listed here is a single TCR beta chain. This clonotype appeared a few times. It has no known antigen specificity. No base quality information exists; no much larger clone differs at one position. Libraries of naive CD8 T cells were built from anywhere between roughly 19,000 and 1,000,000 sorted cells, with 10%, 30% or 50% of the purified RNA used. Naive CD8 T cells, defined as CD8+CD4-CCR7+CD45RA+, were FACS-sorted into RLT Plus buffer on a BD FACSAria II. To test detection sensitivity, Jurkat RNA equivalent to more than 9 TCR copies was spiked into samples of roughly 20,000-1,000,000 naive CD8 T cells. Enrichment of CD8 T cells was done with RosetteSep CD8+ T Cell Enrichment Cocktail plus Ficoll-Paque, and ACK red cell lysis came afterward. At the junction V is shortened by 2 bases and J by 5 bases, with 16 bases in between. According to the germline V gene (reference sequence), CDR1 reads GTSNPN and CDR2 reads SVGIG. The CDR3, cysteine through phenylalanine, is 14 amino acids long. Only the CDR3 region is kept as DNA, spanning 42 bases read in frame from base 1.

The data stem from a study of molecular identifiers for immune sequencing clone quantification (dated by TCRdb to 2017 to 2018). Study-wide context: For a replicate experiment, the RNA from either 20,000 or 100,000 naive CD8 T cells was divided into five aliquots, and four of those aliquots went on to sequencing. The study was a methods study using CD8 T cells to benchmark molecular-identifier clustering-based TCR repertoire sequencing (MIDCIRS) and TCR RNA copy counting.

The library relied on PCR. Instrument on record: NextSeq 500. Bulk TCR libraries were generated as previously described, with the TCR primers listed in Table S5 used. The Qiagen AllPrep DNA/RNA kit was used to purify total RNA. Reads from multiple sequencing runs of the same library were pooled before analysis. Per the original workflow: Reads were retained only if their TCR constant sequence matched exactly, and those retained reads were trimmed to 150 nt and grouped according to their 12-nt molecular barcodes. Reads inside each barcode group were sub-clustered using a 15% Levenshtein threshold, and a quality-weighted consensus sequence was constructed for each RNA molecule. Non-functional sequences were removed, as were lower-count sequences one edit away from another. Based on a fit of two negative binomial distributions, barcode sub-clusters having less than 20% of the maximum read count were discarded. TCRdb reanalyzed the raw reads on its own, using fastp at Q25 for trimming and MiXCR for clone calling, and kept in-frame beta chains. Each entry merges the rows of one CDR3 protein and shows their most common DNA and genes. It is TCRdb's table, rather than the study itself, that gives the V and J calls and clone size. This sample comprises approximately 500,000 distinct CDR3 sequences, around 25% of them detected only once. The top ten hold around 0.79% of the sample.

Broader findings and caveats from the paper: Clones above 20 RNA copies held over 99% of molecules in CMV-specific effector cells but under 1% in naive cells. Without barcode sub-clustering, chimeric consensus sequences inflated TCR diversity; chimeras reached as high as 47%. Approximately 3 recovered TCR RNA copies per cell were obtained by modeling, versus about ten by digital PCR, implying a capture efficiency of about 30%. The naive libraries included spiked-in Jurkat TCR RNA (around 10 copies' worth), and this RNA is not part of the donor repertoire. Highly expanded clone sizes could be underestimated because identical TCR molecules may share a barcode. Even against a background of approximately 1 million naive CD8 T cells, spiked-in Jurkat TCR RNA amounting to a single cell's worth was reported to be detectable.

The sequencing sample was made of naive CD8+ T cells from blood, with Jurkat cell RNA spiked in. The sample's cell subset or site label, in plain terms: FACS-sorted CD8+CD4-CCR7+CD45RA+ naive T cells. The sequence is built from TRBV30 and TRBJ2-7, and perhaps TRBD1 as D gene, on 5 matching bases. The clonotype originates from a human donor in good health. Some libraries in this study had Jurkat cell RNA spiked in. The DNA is TGTGCCTGGAGTATGGGGCAGTGGCGAGACGAGCAGTACTTC. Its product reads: CAWSMGQWRDEQYF.